The 4 T cell receptor beta chains reported below all come from one sample, sequenced in a study of cytomegalovirus exposure and HLA in healthy donors. This PCR relied on a set of 60 Vbeta primers and 13 Jbeta primers. Generated by immunoSEQ multiplex PCR, the TCRdb table keeps only in-frame clones and is missing some. This sample has under 300,000 clones; roughly 86% occur once, and the top ten carry approximately 2%. The specimen sequenced was PBMCs. Receptors were obtained from a woman in her thirties or forties in good health and CMV-seropositive.

The rearrangement uses TRBV19 and TRBJ2-1; 7 nucleotides align to TRBD2. V lost 6 bases, J lost 1 base, and 6 bases stayed unmatched. This CDR3 contains 15 residues. Germline loops: CDR1 LNHDA, CDR2 SQIVND (reference sequence). CDR3 sequence: CASSPTSASYNEQFF. CDR3 sequence (DNA): TGTGCCAGTAGCCCAACTAGCGCGTCCTACAATGAGCAGTTCTTC.

The CDR3 spells CASISAGQRDYGYTF. The CDR3, as DNA: TGTGCCAGCATTTCTGCTGGACAGAGAGACTATGGCTACACCTTC. The chain has TRBV25-1 and TRBJ1-2; D is possibly TRBD1 (6 bases). V lost 7 bases and J 3 bases, leaving 18 bases between the germline ends. The CDR3 covers 15 residues. Per the germline V gene, CDR1 is MGHDK and CDR2 is SYGVNS.

This chain links TRBV30 with TRBJ1-4; maybe TRBD1 (6 bases). The germline CDR1 and CDR2 sequences are GTSNPN and SVGIG (reference sequence). The ends were cut back, 2 bases at V and 5 bases at J, with 15 bases in the middle. The CDR3 has 15 residues. Written as DNA, the CDR3 is TGTGCCTGGAGTATCCAGACAGGCGCGAATGAAAAACTGTTTTTT. Translated: CAWSIQTGANEKLFF. Full variable domain (outside the CDR3, taken from reference TRBV30 and TRBJ1-4): SQTIHQWPATLVQPVGSPLSLECTVEGTSNPNLYWYRQAAGRGLQLLFYSVGIGQISSEVPQNLSASRPQDRQFILSSKKLLLSDSGFYLCAWSIQTGANEKLFFGSGTQLSVL.

The chain uses TRBV18 and TRBJ2-7, with 12 bases matching TRBD2. The germline gives CDR1 KGHSH, CDR2 LQKENI. The J segment lost 2 bases and the V segment lost 6 bases, leaving 5 bases of the junction unmatched. The CDR3 is 15 amino acids. The CDR3 DNA is TGTGCCAGCTCGCTGACTAGCGGGAGAACCTACGAGCAGTACTTC. This codes for CASSLTSGRTYEQYF. Filled out from reference TRBV18 and TRBJ2-7, the complete variable domain reads NAGVMQNPRHLVRRRGQEARLRCSPMKGHSHVYWYRQLPEEGLKFMVYLQKENIIDESGMPKERFSAEFPKEGPSILRIQQVVRGDSAAYFCASSLTSGRTYEQYFGPGTRLTVT.